The 2 T cell receptor beta chains given below trace back to one sample, sequenced in a study of regulatory T cells in long-lasting Graves disease. As to time point: persistent/refractory GD, antithyroid drugs over 5 years with positive TRAb. From PBMCs, RNA was extracted and then used to make the TCR library. The TCR beta library used iRepertoire HTBI primers with Arm-PCR amplification of CDR3. TCRdb re-called the multiplex PCR reads through MiXCR, storing one row per CDR3 protein. The profile shows roughly 450,000 distinct CDR3 sequences, less than 25% of them singletons. This specimen consisted of peripheral blood mononuclear cells (PBMCs), obtained when the disease was refractory, from a patient treated with antithyroid drugs. The origin of the receptors is a female donor with Graves disease.

The chain has TRBV5-1 and TRBJ2-7; TRBD1 matches 9 bases. The germline V gene encodes CDR1 SGHRS and CDR2 YFSETQ. After removal of 5 bases from V and 3 bases from J, the junction contained 6 bases not matched to a gene. The CDR3 loop spans 14 amino acids. In DNA form, the CDR3 reads TGCGCCAGCAGAACGACAGGGGGGGACTACGAGCAGTACTTC. It yields the protein CASRTTGGDYEQYF. Full variable domain (outside the CDR3, taken from reference TRBV5-1 and TRBJ2-7): KAGVTQTPRYLIKTRGQQVTLSCSPISGHRSVSWYQQTPGQGLQFLFEYFSETQRNKGNFPGRFSGRQFSNSRSEMNVSTLELGDSALYLCASRTTGGDYEQYFGPGTRLTVT.

This clonotype was seen repeatedly, ten times or more. This chain connects TRBV30 to TRBJ1-4; D ambiguous. Per the germline V gene, CDR1 is GTSNPN and CDR2 is SVGIG (reference sequence). V was clipped by 8 bases and J by 8 bases, with 12 bases between them. The CDR3 length is 11 residues. The CDR3, as DNA: TGTGCCCGCGGGGTGGGAGAAAAACTGTTTTTT. Translated: CARGVGEKLFF.